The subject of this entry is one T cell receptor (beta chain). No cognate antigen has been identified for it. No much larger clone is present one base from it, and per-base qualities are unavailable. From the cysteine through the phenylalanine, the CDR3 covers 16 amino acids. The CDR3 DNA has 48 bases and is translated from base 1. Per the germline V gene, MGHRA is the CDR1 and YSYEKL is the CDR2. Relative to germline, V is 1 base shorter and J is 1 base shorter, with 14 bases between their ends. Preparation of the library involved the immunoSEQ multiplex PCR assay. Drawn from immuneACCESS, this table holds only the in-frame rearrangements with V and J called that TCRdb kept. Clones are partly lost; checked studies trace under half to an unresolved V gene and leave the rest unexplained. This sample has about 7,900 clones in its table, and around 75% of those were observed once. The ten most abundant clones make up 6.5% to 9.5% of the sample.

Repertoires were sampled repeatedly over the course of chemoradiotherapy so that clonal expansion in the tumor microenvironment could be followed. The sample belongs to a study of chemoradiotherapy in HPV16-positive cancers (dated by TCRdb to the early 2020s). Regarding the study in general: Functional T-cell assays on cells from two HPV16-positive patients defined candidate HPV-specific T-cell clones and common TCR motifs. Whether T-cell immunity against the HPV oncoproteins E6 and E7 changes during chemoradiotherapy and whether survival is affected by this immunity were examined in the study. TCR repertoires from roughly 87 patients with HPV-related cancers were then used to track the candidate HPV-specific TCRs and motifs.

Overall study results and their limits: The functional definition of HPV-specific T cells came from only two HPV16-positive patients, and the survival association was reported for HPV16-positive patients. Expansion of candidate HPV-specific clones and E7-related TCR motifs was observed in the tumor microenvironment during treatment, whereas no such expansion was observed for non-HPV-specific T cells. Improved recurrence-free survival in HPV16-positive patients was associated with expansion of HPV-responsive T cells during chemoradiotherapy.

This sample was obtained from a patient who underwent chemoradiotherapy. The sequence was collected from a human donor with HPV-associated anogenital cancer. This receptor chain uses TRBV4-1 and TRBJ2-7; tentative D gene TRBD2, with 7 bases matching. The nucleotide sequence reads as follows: TGCGCCAGCAGCCAAGTAGGGGGGGCGGTTTCCTACGAGCAGTACTTC. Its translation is CASSQVGGAVSYEQYF.